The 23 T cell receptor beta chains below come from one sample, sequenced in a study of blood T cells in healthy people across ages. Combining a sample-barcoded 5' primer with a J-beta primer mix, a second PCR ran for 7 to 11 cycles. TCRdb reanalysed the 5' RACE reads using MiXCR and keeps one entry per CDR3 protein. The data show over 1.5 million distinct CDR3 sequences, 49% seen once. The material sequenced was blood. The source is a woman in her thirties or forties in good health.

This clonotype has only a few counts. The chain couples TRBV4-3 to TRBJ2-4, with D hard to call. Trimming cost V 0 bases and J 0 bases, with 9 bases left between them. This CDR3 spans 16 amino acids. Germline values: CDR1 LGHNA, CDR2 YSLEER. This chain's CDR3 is CASSQDTLLAKNIQYF. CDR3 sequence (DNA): TGCGCCAGCAGCCAAGACACACTACTAGCCAAAAACATTCAGTACTTC.

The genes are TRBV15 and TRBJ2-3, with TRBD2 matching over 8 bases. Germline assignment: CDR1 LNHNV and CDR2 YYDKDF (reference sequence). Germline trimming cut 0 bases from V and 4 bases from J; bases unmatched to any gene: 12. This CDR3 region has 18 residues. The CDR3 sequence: CATSRDRGAGTSSDTQYF. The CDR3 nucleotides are TGTGCCACCAGCAGAGATCGGGGGGCCGGGACTAGTTCAGATACGCAGTATTTT. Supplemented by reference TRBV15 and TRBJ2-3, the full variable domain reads DAMVIQNPRYQVTQFGKPVTLSCSQTLNHNVMYWYQQKSSQAPKLLFHYYDKDFNNEADTPDNFQSRRPNTSFCFLDIRSPGLGDTAMYLCATSRDRGAGTSSDTQYFGPGTRLTVL.

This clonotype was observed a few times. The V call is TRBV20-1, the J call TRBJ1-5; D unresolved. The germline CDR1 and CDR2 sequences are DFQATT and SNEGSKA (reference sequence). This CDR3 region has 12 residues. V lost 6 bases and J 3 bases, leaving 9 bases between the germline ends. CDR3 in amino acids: CSASEANQPQHF. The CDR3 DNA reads TGCAGTGCCTCAGAGGCCAATCAGCCCCAGCATTTT.

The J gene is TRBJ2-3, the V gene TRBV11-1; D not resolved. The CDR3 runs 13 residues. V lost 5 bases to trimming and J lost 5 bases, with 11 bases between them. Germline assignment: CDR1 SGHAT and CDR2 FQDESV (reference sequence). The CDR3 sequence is CASSPTPGDTQYF. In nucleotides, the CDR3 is TGTGCCAGCAGCCCCACCCCGGGAGATACGCAGTATTTT. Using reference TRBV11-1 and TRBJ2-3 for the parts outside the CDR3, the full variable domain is EAEVAQSPRYKITEKSQAVAFWCDPISGHATLYWYRQILGQGPELLVQFQDESVVDDSQLPKDRFSAERLKGVDSTLKIQPAELGDSAMYLCASSPTPGDTQYFGPGTRLTVL.

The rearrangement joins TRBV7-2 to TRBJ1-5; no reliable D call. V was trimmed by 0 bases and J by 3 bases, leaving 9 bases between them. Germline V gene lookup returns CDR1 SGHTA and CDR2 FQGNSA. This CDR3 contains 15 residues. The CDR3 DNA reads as TGTGCCAGCAGCTTAGCTCCCGGGGTCAATCAGCCCCAGCATTTT. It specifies CASSLAPGVNQPQHF.

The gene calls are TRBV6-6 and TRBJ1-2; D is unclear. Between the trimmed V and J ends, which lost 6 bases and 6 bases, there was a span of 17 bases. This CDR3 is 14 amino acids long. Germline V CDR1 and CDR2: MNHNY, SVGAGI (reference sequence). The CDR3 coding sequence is TGTGCCAGCAGCTTGCTCCCCAGCAGAGATGGCTACACCTTC. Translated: CASSLLPSRDGYTF.

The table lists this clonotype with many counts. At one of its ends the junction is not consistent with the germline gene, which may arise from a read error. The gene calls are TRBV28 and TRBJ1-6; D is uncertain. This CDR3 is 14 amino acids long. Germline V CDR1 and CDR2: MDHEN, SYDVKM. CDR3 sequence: CASSSSSYNSPLHF. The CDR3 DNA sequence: TGCGCCAGCAGCTCGAGCTCCTATAATTCACCCCTCCACTTT. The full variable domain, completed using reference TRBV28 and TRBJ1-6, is DVKVTQSSRYLVKRTGEKVFLECVQDMDHENMFWYRQDPGLGLRLIYFSYDVKMKEKGDIPEGYSVSREKKERFSLILESASTNQTSMYLCASSSSSYNSPLHFGNGTRLTVT.

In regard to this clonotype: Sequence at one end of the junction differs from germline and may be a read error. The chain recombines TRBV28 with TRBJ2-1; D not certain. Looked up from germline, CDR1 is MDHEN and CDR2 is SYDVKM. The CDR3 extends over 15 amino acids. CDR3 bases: TGTGCCAGTAGTTTGCCCGGGTCGGGCTACAATGAGCAGTTCTTC. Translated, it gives CASSLPGSGYNEQFF.

This CDR3 reads CASSLVDRVPSYEQYF. The DNA of the CDR3 is TGTGCCAGCAGCTTAGTAGACAGGGTCCCCTCCTACGAGCAGTACTTC. The chain links TRBV7-2 to TRBJ2-7, with 7 bases identical to TRBD1. V was pared by 1 base and J by 0 bases, with 6 bases of the junction left unmatched. CDR3 length: 16 amino acids. Germline assignment: CDR1 SGHTA and CDR2 FQGNSA.

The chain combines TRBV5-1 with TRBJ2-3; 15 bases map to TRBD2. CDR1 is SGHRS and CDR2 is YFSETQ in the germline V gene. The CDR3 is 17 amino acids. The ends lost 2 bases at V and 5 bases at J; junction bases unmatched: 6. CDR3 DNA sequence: TGCGCCAGCAGCTTTGGACTAGCGGGGGGGCGGAGAGATACGCAGTATTTT. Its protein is CASSFGLAGGRRDTQYF.

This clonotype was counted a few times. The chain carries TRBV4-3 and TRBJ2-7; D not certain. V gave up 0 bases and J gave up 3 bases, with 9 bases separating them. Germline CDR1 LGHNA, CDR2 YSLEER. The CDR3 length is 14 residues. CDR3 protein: CASSQERSVYEQYF. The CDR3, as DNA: TGCGCCAGCAGCCAAGAAAGGTCGGTCTACGAGCAGTACTTC.

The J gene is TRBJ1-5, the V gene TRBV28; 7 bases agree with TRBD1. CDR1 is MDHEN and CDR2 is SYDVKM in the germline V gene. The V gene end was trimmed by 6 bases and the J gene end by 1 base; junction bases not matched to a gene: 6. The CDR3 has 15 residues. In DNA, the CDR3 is TGTGCCAGCAGGGCGACAGGGAGGAGCAATCAGCCCCAGCATTTT. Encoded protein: CASRATGRSNQPQHF.

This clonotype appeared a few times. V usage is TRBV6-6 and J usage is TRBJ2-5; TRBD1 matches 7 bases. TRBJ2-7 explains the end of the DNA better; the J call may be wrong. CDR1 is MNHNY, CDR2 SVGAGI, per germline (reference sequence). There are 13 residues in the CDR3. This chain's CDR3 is CASSPRQGTEQYF. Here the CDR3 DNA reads TGTGCCAGCAGTCCCCGACAGGGTACCGAGCAGTACTTC.

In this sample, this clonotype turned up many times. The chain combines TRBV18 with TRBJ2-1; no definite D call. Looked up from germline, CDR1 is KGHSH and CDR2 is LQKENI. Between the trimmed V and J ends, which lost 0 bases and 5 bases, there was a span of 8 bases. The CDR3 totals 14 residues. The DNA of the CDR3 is TGTGCCAGCTCACCACCGGCCATTAACAATGAGCAGTTCTTC. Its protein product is CASSPPAINNEQFF.

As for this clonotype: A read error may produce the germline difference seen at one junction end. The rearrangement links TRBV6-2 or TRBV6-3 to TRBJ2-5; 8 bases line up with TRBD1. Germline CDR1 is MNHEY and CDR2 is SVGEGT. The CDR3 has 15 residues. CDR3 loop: CASSKNRGVGETQYF. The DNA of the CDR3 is TGCGCCAGCAGTAAGAACAGGGGGGTAGGGGAGACCCAGTACTTC.

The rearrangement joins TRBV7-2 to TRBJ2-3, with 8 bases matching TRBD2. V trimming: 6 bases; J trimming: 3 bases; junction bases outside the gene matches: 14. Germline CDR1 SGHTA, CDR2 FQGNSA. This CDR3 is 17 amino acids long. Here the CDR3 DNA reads TGTGCCAGCAGTAAATATCCGGGGGGGCGGTCGACAGATACGCAGTATTTT. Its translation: CASSKYPGGRSTDTQYF.

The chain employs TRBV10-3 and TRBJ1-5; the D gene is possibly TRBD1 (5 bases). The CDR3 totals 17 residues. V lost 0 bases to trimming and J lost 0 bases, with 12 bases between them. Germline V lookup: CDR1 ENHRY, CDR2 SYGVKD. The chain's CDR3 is CAISESRVLYSNQPQHF. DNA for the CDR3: TGTGCCATCAGTGAGTCCAGGGTTCTTTATAGCAATCAGCCCCAGCATTTT.

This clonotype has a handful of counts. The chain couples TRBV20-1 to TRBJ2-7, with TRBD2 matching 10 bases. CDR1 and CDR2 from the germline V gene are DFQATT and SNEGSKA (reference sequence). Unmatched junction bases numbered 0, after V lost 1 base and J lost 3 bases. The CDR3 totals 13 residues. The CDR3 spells CSARVAGGYEQYF. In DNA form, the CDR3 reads TGCAGTGCTAGAGTAGCGGGGGGCTACGAGCAGTACTTC.

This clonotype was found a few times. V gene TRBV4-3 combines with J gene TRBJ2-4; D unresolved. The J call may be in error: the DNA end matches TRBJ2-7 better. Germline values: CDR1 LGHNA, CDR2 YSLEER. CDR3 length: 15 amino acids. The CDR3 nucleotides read TGCGCCAGCAGCCAATTTGGCGGCCTAGGCGCCGAGCAGTACTTC. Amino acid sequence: CASSQFGGLGAEQYF.

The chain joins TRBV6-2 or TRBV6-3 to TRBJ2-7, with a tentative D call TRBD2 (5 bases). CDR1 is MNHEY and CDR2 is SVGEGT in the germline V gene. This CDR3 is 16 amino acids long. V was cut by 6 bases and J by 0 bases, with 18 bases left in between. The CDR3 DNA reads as TGTGCCAGCAGCCCTAACATCGGACTCCTCTCCTACGAGCAGTACTTC. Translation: CASSPNIGLLSYEQYF.

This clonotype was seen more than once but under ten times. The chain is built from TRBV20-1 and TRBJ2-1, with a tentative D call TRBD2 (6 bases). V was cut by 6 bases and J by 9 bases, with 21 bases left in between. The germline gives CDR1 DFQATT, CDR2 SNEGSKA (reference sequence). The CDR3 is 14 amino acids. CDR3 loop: CSANQRPSVGEQFF. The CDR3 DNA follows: TGCAGTGCAAACCAAAGGCCTAGCGTTGGTGAGCAGTTCTTC.

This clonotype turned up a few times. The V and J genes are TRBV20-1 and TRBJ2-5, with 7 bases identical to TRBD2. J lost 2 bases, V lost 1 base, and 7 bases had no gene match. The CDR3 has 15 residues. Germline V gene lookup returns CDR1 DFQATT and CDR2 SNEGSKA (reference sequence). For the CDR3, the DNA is TGCAGTGCTAGAGTGTCACTAGCGAGACAAGAGACCCAGTACTTC. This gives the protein CSARVSLARQETQYF.

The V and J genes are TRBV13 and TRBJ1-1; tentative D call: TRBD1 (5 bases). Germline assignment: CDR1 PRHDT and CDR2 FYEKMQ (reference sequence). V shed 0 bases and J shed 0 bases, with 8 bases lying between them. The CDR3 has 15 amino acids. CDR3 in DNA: TGTGCCAGCAGCTTAGGCGGCAGGGTGAACACTGAAGCTTTCTTT. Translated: CASSLGGRVNTEAFF.